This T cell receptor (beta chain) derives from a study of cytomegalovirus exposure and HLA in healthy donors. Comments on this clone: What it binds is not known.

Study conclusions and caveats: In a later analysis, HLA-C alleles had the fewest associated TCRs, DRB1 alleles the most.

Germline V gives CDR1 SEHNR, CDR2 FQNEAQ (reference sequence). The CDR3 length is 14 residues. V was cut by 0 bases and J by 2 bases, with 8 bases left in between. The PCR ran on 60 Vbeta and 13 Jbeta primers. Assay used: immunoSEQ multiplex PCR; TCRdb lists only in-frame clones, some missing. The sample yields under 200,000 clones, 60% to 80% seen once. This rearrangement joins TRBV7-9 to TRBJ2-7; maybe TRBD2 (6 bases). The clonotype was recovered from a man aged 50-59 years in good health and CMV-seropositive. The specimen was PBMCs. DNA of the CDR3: TGTGCCAGCAGCTTAGCGGGGGGTACCTACGAGCAGTACTTC. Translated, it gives CASSLAGGTYEQYF. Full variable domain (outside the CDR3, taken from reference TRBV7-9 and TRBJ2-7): DTGVSQNPRHKITKRGQNVTFRCDPISEHNRLYWYRQTLGQGPEFLTYFQNEAQLEKSRLLSDRFSAERPKGSFSTLEIQRTEQGDSAMYLCASSLAGGTYEQYFGPGTRLTVT.